This T cell receptor beta chain originates from a study of blood T cell repertoires in COVID-19. For the study at large: Samples representing acute and convalescent COVID-19 were sourced from the United States, Italy and Spain. PBMCs, B-cell-depleted T cells, or T cells provided the cDNA or gDNA that made up the material.

Germline CDR1 and CDR2: MGHRA and YSYEKL. There are 13 residues in the CDR3. The germline V and J ends were trimmed by 3 bases and 6 bases, with 8 bases remaining between them. As originally analysed: Amplification of reference gene primers provided the estimated nucleated cell counts. TCRdb keeps only in-frame clones here, not all; method: immunoSEQ multiplex PCR. That table is the source of V, J and clone size, and D and trimming were worked out from the DNA. There are about 160,000 clones in the sample; roughly 88% occur only once, and roughly 9.2% lies in the top ten. This TCR derives from a woman over 75 with active or convalescent COVID-19. The J gene is TRBJ2-2, the V gene TRBV4-1; D not resolved. The sample taken for sequencing was peripheral blood. The DNA for the CDR3 is TGCGCCAGCAGCCAGATACGGGCCGGGGAGCTGTTTTTT. Translating gives CASSQIRAGELFF.